The sample holds a few counts of the clone carrying this T cell receptor beta chain. This record comes from a study of CD8 T cells in ankylosing spondylitis. TCRdb re-analysed the 5' RACE reads in MiXCR, keeping a single row per CDR3 protein. The sample lists about 96,000 distinct CDR3 sequences, 25% to 35% occurring once. The germline gives CDR1 SGDLS, CDR2 YYNGEE. The length of the CDR3 is 15 residues. Trimming removed 0 bases from V and 1 base from J, with 10 bases in between. The receptor was isolated from a male donor with ankylosing spondylitis or in good health (not recorded which). The rearrangement joins TRBV9 to TRBJ1-1, with a possible D match to TRBD1 (6 bases). Source material: blood, either unsorted or a sorted T cell fraction (not recorded which). The CDR3 DNA reads TGTGCCAGCAGCGTAGTTACAGGGAAGAACACTGAAGCTTTCTTT. Residues: CASSVVTGKNTEAFF.